This T cell receptor beta chain was identified during a study of low-dose radiotherapy and immunotherapy resistance in tumors. The V end was cut by 4 bases, the J end by 10 bases, with 17 bases between. The CDR3 loop spans 13 amino acids. Germline assignment: CDR1 SGHRS and CDR2 YFSETQ. This clonotype was detected a few times. First-strand cDNA used TRAV- and TRBV-specific primers, covering alpha and beta chains. A roughly 21-cycle PCR with a constant-region primer and V-primer adapter amplified TCRs. MiXCR, applied by TCRdb to the reads, yields one record per CDR3 protein. The repertoire has about 16,000 distinct CDR3 sequences, roughly 70% of them found once; the top ten carry about an eighth.

This chain uses TRBV5-1 with TRBJ1-1; perhaps TRBD1 as D (5 bases). This receptor was identified in a human donor with advanced metastatic prostate, ovarian, gallbladder or colorectal cancer (not recorded which). This table probably holds off-target reads from a library built for another chain. The CDR3 sequence: CASSQHGGVRAFF. In DNA form, the CDR3 reads TGCGCCAGCAGCCAACATGGGGGGGTTAGAGCTTTCTTT.